The 28 T cell receptor beta chains presented below share a single source sample, sequenced in a study of Graves' ophthalmopathy and Graves' hyperthyroidism. As the template, RNA transcripts were used to amplify TCR beta CDR3 regions. An opening RT-PCR round employed HTBI primers and preceded a second-round multiplex PCR. TCRdb analysed the multiplex PCR reads with MiXCR anew, one entry per CDR3 protein. The top ten clones hold approximately 12% of a sample with around 1.1 million distinct CDR3 sequences, around a third of them seen once. Sequenced sample: peripheral blood or thyroid tissue (not recorded which). The receptors originated from an adult man with Graves' hyperthyroidism.

The chain carries TRBV7-2 and TRBJ2-7, with TRBD2 matching 11 bases. Per germline, CDR1 SGHTA and CDR2 FQGNSA. This CDR3 has 17 residues. The V gene end was trimmed by 5 bases and the J gene end by 3 bases; junction bases not matched to a gene: 12. CDR3 DNA sequence: TGTGCCAGCAGCCGGGGTGGGGTAGCGGGAGGGTTCTACGAGCAGTACTTC. Translating it yields CASSRGGVAGGFYEQYF. The full variable domain, in which reference TRBV7-2 and TRBJ2-7 provide the parts outside the CDR3, is GAGVSQSPSNKVTEKGKDVELRCDPISGHTALYWYRQSLGQGLEFLIYFQGNSAPDKSGLPSDRFSAERTGGSVSTLTIQRTQQEDSAVYLCASSRGGVAGGFYEQYFGPGTRLTVT.

The V gene is TRBV11-2, the J gene TRBJ1-4; the D gene is possibly TRBD1 (5 bases). Trimming removed 5 bases from V and 11 bases from J, with 12 bases in between. Per germline, CDR1 SGHAT and CDR2 FQNNGV. The CDR3 runs to 12 residues. The CDR3 loop is CASSPREGKLFF. In DNA, the CDR3 is TGTGCCAGCAGCCCCAGGGAGGGCAAACTGTTTTTT.

The sample holds many counts of this clonotype. The gene calls are TRBV5-8 and TRBJ1-4; the match to TRBD1 covers 11 bases. Germline CDR1 reads SGHTS; CDR2 reads YDEGEE. With 0 bases clipped from V and 8 bases from J, the junction kept 9 bases outside the gene matches. The CDR3 contains 17 residues. The chain's CDR3 is CASSLGTTGTGGEKLFF. Here the CDR3 DNA reads TGTGCCAGCAGCTTGGGGACAACCGGGACAGGGGGAGAAAAACTGTTTTTT.

In this sample, this clonotype turned up a few times. The rearrangement uses TRBV11-2 and TRBJ2-7; 8 bases are a match to TRBD2. Per germline, CDR1 SGHAT and CDR2 FQNNGV. V was pared by 4 bases and J by 1 base, with 6 bases of the junction left unmatched. This CDR3 is 15 amino acids long. The DNA for the CDR3 is TGTGCCAGCAGCTCATACGGGGGGGATTCCTACGAGCAGTACTTC. Protein: CASSSYGGDSYEQYF.

Notes on this clonotype: The junction and the germline gene differ at one end; a read error may be behind it. This chain uses TRBV14 with TRBJ2-7, with a tentative D call TRBD2 (5 bases). The CDR3 spans 17 residues. Germline CDR1 and CDR2: SGHDN and FVKESK. DNA for the CDR3: TGTGCCAGCAGTAGACGGTCCCCTCCAACCGGTGCCGGGGAGCTGTACTTC. Translating gives CASSRRSPPTGAGELYF.

This rearrangement joins TRBV7-2 to TRBJ2-7; weak D call: TRBD2 (6 bases). Deletions cut 5 bases from V and 0 bases from J, with 14 bases between. The CDR3 runs to 15 residues. Germline V lookup: CDR1 SGHTA, CDR2 FQGNSA. The CDR3 region is CASSPPPGLSYEQYF. The CDR3 DNA reads as TGTGCCAGCAGCCCACCTCCGGGACTCTCCTACGAGCAGTACTTC.

This clonotype was seen many times. The V gene is TRBV7-9, the J gene TRBJ1-5; D possibly corresponds to TRBD1 (5 bases). Trimming left V 0 bases short and J 2 bases short, with 5 bases between. Germline V gene sequence: CDR1 SEHNR, CDR2 FQNEAQ (reference sequence). The length of the CDR3 is 14 residues. The CDR3 loop reads CASSLAGGNQPQHF. The CDR3 bases are TGTGCCAGCAGCTTAGCAGGGGGCAATCAGCCCCAGCATTTT.

This chain links TRBV7-2 with TRBJ2-5; D remains unclear. The CDR3 runs to 14 residues. Looked up from germline, CDR1 is SGHTA and CDR2 is FQGNSA. CDR3 region: CAGRRTATEETQYF. The CDR3 nucleotides read TGTGCGGGTCGGAGAACAGCGACTGAAGAGACCCAGTACTTC. The entire variable domain, with the rest obtained from reference TRBV7-2 and TRBJ2-5, is as follows: GAGVSQSPSNKVTEKGKDVELRCDPISGHTALYWYRQSLGQGLEFLIYFQGNSAPDKSGLPSDRFSAERTGGSVSTLTIQRTQQEDSAVYLCAGRRTATEETQYFGPGTRLLVL.

V gene TRBV10-1 combines with J gene TRBJ2-3, with D perhaps matching TRBD2 (6 bases). The CDR3 sequence is 14 residues long. The V end lost 8 bases, the J end lost 3 bases, and 15 bases lay between the germline ends. Germline V gene lookup returns CDR1 WNHNN and CDR2 SYGVQD (reference sequence). CDR3 nucleotide sequence: TGCGCCAGCCAACCGTCAGGGACTACAGATACGCAGTATTTT. Translated, it gives CASQPSGTTDTQYF.

This chain connects TRBV30 to TRBJ1-2; the D is unclear. V gave up 1 base and J gave up 0 bases, with 6 bases separating them. The CDR3 runs to 13 residues. The germline CDR1 and CDR2 sequences are GTSNPN and SVGIG (reference sequence). CDR3 coding DNA: TGTGCCTGGAGTGACAGTGCTAACTATGGCTACACCTTC. The encoded protein is CAWSDSANYGYTF.

This clonotype was counted many times. The chain couples TRBV29-1 to TRBJ2-7; D tentatively fits TRBD1 or TRBD2 (5 bases each). Trimming left V 4 bases short and J 1 base short, with 14 bases between. The CDR3 is 14 amino acids. Per germline, CDR1 SQVTM and CDR2 ANQGSEA. CDR3 sequence reads: CSVAGTGLSYEQYF. In nucleotides, the CDR3 is TGCAGCGTTGCCGGGACGGGGTTATCCTACGAGCAGTACTTC.

The chain has TRBV10-3 and TRBJ1-3, with 11 bases aligning to TRBD1. The J call may be wrong; the DNA end is better matched by TRBJ1-5. This CDR3 spans 15 amino acids. Per germline, CDR1 ENHRY and CDR2 SYGVKD. CDR3 bases: TGTGCCATCAGGCAGGGACAGGGGGATGGTCAGCCCCAGCATTTT. The encoded protein is CAIRQGQGDGQPQHF.

The chain joins TRBV4-1 to TRBJ2-7; 7 nucleotides match TRBD1. CDR1 and CDR2 from the germline V gene are MGHRA and YSYEKL. The CDR3 extends over 15 amino acids. J lost 4 bases, V lost 3 bases, and 9 bases had no gene match. CDR3 nucleotide sequence: TGCGCCAGCAGCCAGGTACCGGGACAGAAATACGAGCAGTACTTC. Encoded protein: CASSQVPGQKYEQYF.

Notes on this clonotype: A much bigger clone sits one base away, suggesting this may be a read error. The V and J genes are TRBV20-1 and TRBJ1-5; D may be TRBD1 (6 bases). Looked up from germline, CDR1 is DFQATT and CDR2 is SNEGSKA (reference sequence). The CDR3 covers 15 residues. V lost 3 bases and J lost 5, with 17 bases in between. CDR3 protein: CSASITGKDYQPQHF. DNA for the CDR3: TGCAGTGCTAGCATAACAGGGAAGGATTATCAGCCCCAGCATTTT.

This clonotype was counted a single time. The chain combines TRBV2 with TRBJ1-6; 9 bases align to TRBD1. CDR1 and CDR2 (germline): SNHLY, FYNNEI. This CDR3 has 14 residues. Trimming at V came to 8 bases and at J to 10 bases, leaving 9 bases not matched to a gene. The CDR3 is CASQGDRVGSPLHF. The CDR3 nucleotides are TGTGCCAGCCAGGGGGACAGGGTTGGCTCACCCCTCCACTTT.

Turning to this clonotype: The conserved phenylalanine or tryptophan normally closing the CDR3 is absent here, so this likely arose from a read error. The chain combines TRBV28 with TRBJ2-7; D may be TRBD2 (6 bases). V gave up 8 bases and J gave up 3 bases, with 14 bases separating them. Per the germline V gene, CDR1 is MDHEN and CDR2 is SYDVKM. The CDR3 has 13 amino acids. This CDR3 reads CASDPGEDYEQYL. In nucleotides, the CDR3 is TGTGCCAGCGACCCCGGGGAGGACTACGAGCAGTACCTC.

A few counts support this clonotype. This chain connects TRBV7-9 to TRBJ1-1; the D is unclear. Looked up from germline, CDR1 is SEHNR and CDR2 is FQNEAQ (reference sequence). The ends were cut back, 5 bases at V and 11 bases at J, with 18 bases in the middle. This CDR3 is 13 amino acids long. CDR3 sequence reads: CASSRPPGSAAFF. CDR3 nucleotides: TGTGCCAGCAGCCGGCCGCCGGGATCAGCGGCTTTCTTT.

This chain joins TRBV11-1 and TRBJ2-5, with TRBD2 identical over 7 bases. This CDR3 spans 17 amino acids. V was pared by 2 bases and J by 4 bases, with 13 bases of the junction left unmatched. Per the germline V gene, CDR1 is SGHAT and CDR2 is FQDESV (reference sequence). CDR3 in DNA: TGTGCCAGCAGCTTATATGGTGTACGGGAGGTCGGAGAGACCCAGTACTTC. It translates to CASSLYGVREVGETQYF.

The chain carries TRBV10-2 and TRBJ2-7, with 11 nucleotides matching TRBD2. J was trimmed by 2 bases and V by 4 bases; bases with no gene match: 1. The CDR3 has 14 amino acids. From germline, CDR1 is WSHSY and CDR2 SAAADI. Here the CDR3 reads CASSVLAGAYEQYF. The CDR3 nucleotides are TGCGCCAGCAGTGTACTAGCGGGGGCCTACGAGCAGTACTTC.

V and J are TRBV10-2 and TRBJ2-5, with 14 bases lining up with TRBD2. Unmatched junction bases numbered 17, after V lost 4 bases and J lost 1 base. The CDR3 sequence is 21 residues long. CDR1 and CDR2 (germline): WSHSY, SAAADI. The CDR3 sequence is CASSAGLAGGLSNAIQETQYF. The CDR3 DNA sequence: TGCGCCAGCAGTGCCGGACTAGCGGGAGGCTTGAGTAATGCGATCCAAGAGACCCAGTACTTC.

The count of this clonotype is one. The gene calls are TRBV10-3 and TRBJ2-7; TRBD1 agrees at 10 bases. Germline CDR1 and CDR2: ENHRY and SYGVKD. The CDR3 has 16 residues. V lost 5 bases and J lost 1; bases outside the gene matches: 8. CDR3 DNA: TGTGCCATCAGTACCGGGACAGGGGTCCGTTCCTACGAGCAGTACTTC. This gives the protein CAISTGTGVRSYEQYF.

J is TRBJ2-7 and V is TRBV16; no reliable D call. The CDR3 extends over 14 amino acids. Trimming shortened V by 5 bases and J by 3 bases, and 14 bases separated the two germline ends. Per germline, CDR1 KGHSY and CDR2 FQNENV. The CDR3 here is CASSWAGGDYEQYF. The CDR3 nucleotides are TGTGCCAGCAGCTGGGCAGGTGGGGACTACGAGCAGTACTTC.

This clonotype showed up many times. V is TRBV19 and J is TRBJ1-4; a possible D gene is TRBD1 (6 bases). V was shortened by 7 bases and J by 0 bases, with 21 bases between the two germline ends. The CDR3 sequence is 18 residues long. CDR1 and CDR2 (germline): LNHDA, SQIVND (reference sequence). CDR3 loop: CASTGGRDTRATNEKLFF. The DNA for the CDR3 is TGTGCCAGTACCGGGGGCCGGGACACCCGTGCAACTAATGAAAAACTGTTTTTT.

In this sample, this clonotype turned up a few times. The chain recombines TRBV29-1 with TRBJ2-5; 9 nucleotides agree with TRBD2. Losses at the gene ends were 6 bases for V and 5 bases for J; bases not matched to a gene: 13. The CDR3 runs 15 residues. Germline V lookup: CDR1 SQVTM, CDR2 ANQGSEA. The CDR3 nucleotides are TGCAGCGTCGCGGGGGGGCGGGAGGGCCGGGAGACCCAGTACTTC. Translating it yields CSVAGGREGRETQYF.

This clonotype was seen only a few times. The gene calls are TRBV20-1 and TRBJ2-7; 11 bases are a match to TRBD2. CDR3 size: 15 residues. V shed 2 bases, J shed 7 bases, and the junction held 10 bases outside the gene matches. Germline V gives CDR1 DFQATT, CDR2 SNEGSKA (reference sequence). This CDR3 is CSARNPTSGSVEQYF. The CDR3 DNA reads TGCAGTGCTAGAAATCCTACTAGCGGGAGCGTAGAGCAGTACTTC.

This clonotype was counted many times. The rearrangement joins TRBV29-1 to TRBJ2-5; D might be TRBD1 (7 bases). Between the trimmed V and J ends, which lost 0 bases and 5 bases, there was a span of 16 bases. Germline V gene sequence: CDR1 SQVTM, CDR2 ANQGSEA. The CDR3 totals 15 residues. The CDR3, as DNA: TGCAGCGTTGAAGATCCGGGGTCAGGGGGGGAGACCCAGTACTTC. Residues: CSVEDPGSGGETQYF.

In its sample, this clonotype was seen a few times. The V and J genes are TRBV4-3 and TRBJ2-5; 9 bases match TRBD1. J lost 2 bases, V lost 0 bases, and 4 bases had no gene match. This CDR3 has 16 residues. Germline CDR1 reads LGHNA; CDR2 reads YSLEER. This CDR3 reads CASSQDGGQGQETQYF. CDR3 nucleotides: TGCGCCAGCAGCCAAGATGGGGGACAGGGTCAAGAGACCCAGTACTTC.

The CDR3: CASRSRAGDEQYF. CDR3 sequence (DNA): TGTGCCAGCAGGTCTCGGGCAGGGGACGAGCAGTACTTC. The chain is built from TRBV2 and TRBJ2-7; the D gene is possibly TRBD1 (6 bases). CDR1 is SNHLY, CDR2 FYNNEI, per germline. The V and J ends lost 6 bases and 5 bases respectively, with 14 bases between them. The CDR3 extends over 13 amino acids.